These 26 T cell receptor beta chains were sequenced from one sample in a study of post-analysis software for immune sequencing data. Unique-molecular-identifier-tagged TCR beta cDNA libraries were used. In TCRdb, the PCR reads were re-called with MiXCR into one record per CDR3 protein. The sample has a few hundred thousand distinct CDR3 sequences, less than 40% seen once. General study findings and limits: Patients carried five TRBV segments more frequently than controls did, and TRBV5-6, TRBV5-1 and TRBV20-1 were among them.

Which antigens these TCRs recognize remains unknown. Sequencing input: blood. The receptors derive from a girl aged 2 to 17 with multiple sclerosis.

V is TRBV12-3 or TRBV12-4 and J is TRBJ1-1; tentatively, D is TRBD1 (5 bases). With 4 bases removed from V and 0 bases from J, the gap between germline ends came to 12 bases. The CDR3 has 15 amino acids. The CDR3 spells CASSSTGLMNTEAFF. CDR3 DNA sequence: TGTGCCAGCAGTTCCACAGGACTGATGAACACTGAAGCTTTCTTT.

This chain connects TRBV19 to TRBJ1-2; perhaps TRBD1 as D (5 bases). The CDR3 has 14 amino acids. Germline CDR1 LNHDA, CDR2 SQIVND (reference sequence). V lost 4 bases to trimming and J lost 3 bases, with 12 bases between them. The CDR3: CASSSGAAYYGYTF. The CDR3 nucleotides read TGTGCCAGTAGTAGCGGGGCGGCCTACTATGGCTACACCTTC. Variable domain in full (rest from reference TRBV19 and TRBJ1-2): DGGITQSPKYLFRKEGQNVTLSCEQNLNHDAMYWYRQDPGQGLRLIYYSQIVNDFQKGDIAEGYSVSREKKESFPLTVTSAQKNPTAFYLCASSSGAAYYGYTFGSGTRLTVV.

In this sample, this clonotype turned up a few times. The V and J genes are TRBV29-1 and TRBJ1-2; 9 bases match TRBD1. V was clipped by 7 bases and J by 12 bases; unmatched bases: 12. Per the germline V gene, CDR1 is SQVTM and CDR2 is ANQGSEA. The CDR3 has 12 amino acids. The CDR3 here is CSGTPGQGVNTF. The CDR3 DNA sequence: TGCAGCGGTACACCGGGACAGGGAGTTAACACCTTC.

This clonotype was seen a few times. CDR3 protein: CSVVGTPRATDTQYF. The CDR3 DNA sequence: TGCAGCGTCGTCGGGACACCCAGGGCGACAGATACGCAGTATTTT. V gene TRBV29-1 combines with J gene TRBJ2-3, with D possibly being TRBD1 (6 bases). The CDR3 runs 15 residues. V lost 6 bases to trimming and J lost 3 bases, with 19 bases between them. From germline, CDR1 is SQVTM and CDR2 ANQGSEA.

The chain is built from TRBV6-1 and TRBJ1-2, with 7 positions matching TRBD1. The germline gives CDR1 MNHNS, CDR2 SASEGT. CDR3 length: 14 residues. V trimming: 4 bases; J trimming: 4 bases; junction bases outside the gene matches: 6. The CDR3 region has the DNA TGTGCCAGCAGTGTCCTCGACAGGGCCTATGGCTACACCTTC. Translation: CASSVLDRAYGYTF.

The chain joins TRBV11-2 to TRBJ1-5; D gene uncertain. V was trimmed by 5 bases and J by 0 bases, leaving 17 bases between them. The CDR3 extends over 17 amino acids. Germline V gene lookup returns CDR1 SGHAT and CDR2 FQNNGV. CDR3 in amino acids: CASSPWNRLSSNQPQHF. As DNA, the CDR3 is TGTGCCAGCAGCCCCTGGAATCGGCTGAGTAGCAATCAGCCCCAGCATTTT.

This clonotype was observed a few times. This chain uses TRBV20-1 with TRBJ1-1; D might be TRBD1 (5 bases). Trimming took off 1 base at V and 11 bases at J, with 20 bases between the two ends. The CDR3 runs 14 residues. CDR1 and CDR2 (germline): DFQATT, SNEGSKA (reference sequence). The CDR3 region is CSARGTTGHQVAFF. For the CDR3, the DNA is TGCAGTGCTAGAGGGACCACAGGCCACCAAGTGGCTTTCTTT.

The rearrangement joins TRBV2 to TRBJ1-5; possible D gene TRBD1, 6 bases. CDR1 SNHLY and CDR2 FYNNEI come from the germline V gene. The ends were cut back, 0 bases at V and 6 bases at J, with 12 bases in the middle. This CDR3 contains 15 residues. CDR3 protein: CASSEAGGAGQPQHF. For the CDR3, the DNA is TGTGCCAGCAGTGAAGCTGGGGGGGCGGGTCAGCCCCAGCATTTT.

The chain uses TRBV6-6 and TRBJ2-7, with 11 positions matching TRBD2. The end of the DNA is better explained by TRBJ2-5, so the J call may be wrong. Looked up from germline, CDR1 is MNHNY and CDR2 is SVGAGI (reference sequence). This CDR3 spans 17 amino acids. CDR3 sequence: CASTGTGRLAGRETQYF. The CDR3 DNA reads TGTGCCAGCACCGGGACAGGGAGACTAGCGGGGAGGGAGACCCAGTACTTC.

The chain is built from TRBV3-1 and TRBJ1-6; 9 bases match TRBD1. The CDR3 is 15 residues long. Germline CDR1 reads LGHDT; CDR2 reads YNNKEL (reference sequence). Trimming cost V 5 bases and J 6 bases; bases outside gene matches: 5. Here the CDR3 reads CASSSRDRANSPLHF. Here the CDR3 DNA reads TGTGCCAGCAGCTCCCGGGACAGGGCTAATTCACCCCTCCACTTT. Complete variable domain (other parts from reference TRBV3-1 and TRBJ1-6): DTAVSQTPKYLVTQMGNDKSIKCEQNLGHDTMYWYKQDSKKFLKIMFSYNNKELIINETVPNRFSPKSPDKAHLNLHINSLELGDSAVYFCASSSRDRANSPLHFGNGTRLTVT.

The chain combines TRBV7-6 with TRBJ2-5, with TRBD1 as a possible D gene (6 bases). The germline V gene has CDR1 SGHVS and CDR2 FNYEAQ. The CDR3 is 15 amino acids. Between the trimmed V and J ends, which lost 3 bases and 11 bases, there was a span of 22 bases. The DNA for the CDR3 is TGTGCCAGCAGCTTCCTCCGGGACAAACAAAATGAGCAGTACTTC. As protein: CASSFLRDKQNEQYF.

The rearrangement links TRBV5-1 to TRBJ2-5, with D possibly called TRBD1 or TRBD2 (5 bases each). The J call may be faulty, since TRBJ2-7 better matches the DNA end. There are 15 residues in the CDR3. CDR1 SGHRS and CDR2 YFSETQ come from the germline V gene. The CDR3 reads CASSWDGATGDEQYF. CDR3 coding DNA: TGCGCCAGCAGCTGGGACGGAGCAACTGGGGACGAGCAGTACTTC.

This clonotype was picked up a small number of times. The rearrangement joins TRBV3-1 to TRBJ2-1, with 12 bases lining up with TRBD1. V gave up 4 bases and J gave up 7 bases; unmatched junction bases: 8. The CDR3 loop spans 16 amino acids. Germline values: CDR1 LGHDT, CDR2 YNNKEL (reference sequence). CDR3 DNA: TGTGCCAGCAGCCTCTTGGGACAGGGGGCGCGTAATGAGCAGTTCTTC. Amino acid sequence: CASSLLGQGARNEQFF.

The rearrangement links TRBV20-1 to TRBJ2-7, with TRBD2 matching over 7 bases. The assigned J gene may be wrong: the sequence end matches TRBJ2-5 better. CDR1 is DFQATT and CDR2 is SNEGSKA in the germline V gene (reference sequence). The CDR3 runs to 14 residues. CDR3 in DNA: TGCAGTGCTAGTTTGGCCAGCGGGGTGGGGACCCAGTACTTC. As protein: CSASLASGVGTQYF.

This clonotype was observed a few times. The V call is TRBV12-3 or TRBV12-4, the J call TRBJ2-6; D is unclear. V shed 3 bases and J shed 1 base, with 16 bases lying between them. The CDR3 runs to 18 residues. The CDR3 DNA sequence: TGTGCCAGCAGTTTCCCGGGCTCCCCTTCATCTGGGGCCAACGTCCTGACTTTC. Its translation is CASSFPGSPSSGANVLTF.

This clonotype has more than one count but fewer than ten. This CDR3 is CASSEGTSGVYNEQFF. The CDR3 DNA sequence: TGCGCCAGCAGTGAAGGGACTAGCGGGGTCTACAATGAGCAGTTCTTC. The chain uses TRBV10-1 and TRBJ2-1; TRBD2 matches 13 bases. CDR3 length: 16 amino acids. Trimming at V came to 3 bases and at J to 3 bases, leaving 2 bases not matched to a gene. Germline loops: CDR1 WNHNN, CDR2 SYGVQD (reference sequence).

This clonotype was observed a handful of times. This sequence joins TRBV5-1 and TRBJ2-6; no definite D call. The CDR3 runs to 14 residues. Trimming took off 4 bases at V and 2 bases at J, with 7 bases between the two ends. Per the germline V gene, CDR1 is SGHRS and CDR2 is YFSETQ. The CDR3 sequence: CASSPMPGANVLTF. The CDR3, as DNA: TGCGCCAGCAGCCCGATGCCTGGGGCCAACGTCCTGACTTTC.

The CDR3 coding sequence is TGCAGTGCTAGTAAAGTTTACAATGAGCAGTTCTTC. Its protein is CSASKVYNEQFF. The chain has TRBV20-1 and TRBJ2-1; D gene unclear. The CDR3 covers 12 residues. CDR1 and CDR2 (germline): DFQATT, SNEGSKA (reference sequence). With 3 bases removed from V and 4 bases from J, the gap between germline ends came to 7 bases.

The chain has TRBV20-1 and TRBJ2-3; maybe TRBD1 (5 bases). The V end was cut by 0 bases, the J end by 4 bases, with 11 bases between. The V gene's germline CDR1 is DFQATT and CDR2 SNEGSKA (reference sequence). This CDR3 spans 14 amino acids. This CDR3 is CSARDASGSDTQYF. CDR3 coding DNA: TGCAGTGCTAGAGATGCGTCAGGGTCAGATACGCAGTATTTT.

This chain connects TRBV20-1 to TRBJ1-5, with no clear D. The CDR3 runs 14 residues. The germline gives CDR1 DFQATT, CDR2 SNEGSKA (reference sequence). Trimming pared 1 base from V and 4 bases from J, leaving 11 bases between. CDR3 in amino acids: CSARGPVDNQPQHF. For the CDR3, the DNA is TGCAGTGCTAGAGGGCCGGTTGATAATCAGCCCCAGCATTTT.

A few counts support this clonotype. This chain uses TRBV29-1 with TRBJ2-3; D may be TRBD2 (5 bases). The V and J ends lost 4 bases and 2 bases respectively, with 7 bases between them. From germline, CDR1 is SQVTM and CDR2 ANQGSEA. The length of the CDR3 is 12 residues. The CDR3 coding sequence is TGCAGCGTTGGGCGGGTCACAGATACGCAGTATTTT. This gives the protein CSVGRVTDTQYF.

The V call is TRBV9, the J call TRBJ1-6; D ambiguous. With 3 bases removed from V and 5 bases from J, the gap between germline ends came to 9 bases. Germline assignment: CDR1 SGDLS and CDR2 YYNGEE. The CDR3 totals 14 residues. CDR3 amino acids: CASSEGRNNSPLHF. The CDR3 nucleotides are TGTGCCAGCAGCGAGGGCAGGAATAATTCACCCCTCCACTTT.

This chain uses TRBV5-8 with TRBJ1-1; TRBD1 agrees at 8 bases. The germline V gene encodes CDR1 SGHTS and CDR2 YDEGEE. The CDR3 consists of 14 residues. Trimming took 9 bases from V and 7 from J; bases not matched to a gene: 14. CDR3 sequence (DNA): TGTGCCACCACGGCCGGGACAGGCATCCTTGAAGCTTTCTTT. It encodes CATTAGTGILEAFF.

This clonotype was seen a few times. The chain recombines TRBV28 with TRBJ2-6; D gene ambiguous. Germline values: CDR1 MDHEN, CDR2 SYDVKM. Trimming pared 7 bases from V and 0 bases from J, leaving 13 bases between. The length of the CDR3 is 16 residues. CDR3 coding DNA: TGTGCCAGCACAGTCCCCGGGCGCTCTGGGGCCAACGTCCTGACTTTC. Translation gives CASTVPGRSGANVLTF. The full variable domain, with the rest looked up from reference TRBV28 and TRBJ2-6, is DVKVTQSSRYLVKRTGEKVFLECVQDMDHENMFWYRQDPGLGLRLIYFSYDVKMKEKGDIPEGYSVSREKKERFSLILESASTNQTSMYLCASTVPGRSGANVLTFGAGSRLTVL.

This clonotype came up a few times. The CDR3, as DNA: TGCGCCAGCAGCTTGGTTGCTGGAAGAGCTTTCTTT. Translating gives CASSLVAGRAFF. The J gene is TRBJ1-1, the V gene TRBV5-1; D gene unclear. CDR3 length: 12 residues. Trimming left V 0 bases short and J 10 bases short, with 10 bases between. CDR1 SGHRS and CDR2 YFSETQ come from the germline V gene.

J is TRBJ1-1 and V is TRBV29-1; 7 bases match TRBD1. Germline values: CDR1 SQVTM, CDR2 ANQGSEA. The CDR3 has 14 residues. The ends lost 7 bases at V and 3 bases at J; junction bases unmatched: 11. DNA of the CDR3: TGCAGCGCCTCAGGGGGGCTCGGTGACACTGAAGCTTTCTTT. Protein: CSASGGLGDTEAFF. The whole variable domain, remainder taken from reference TRBV29-1 and TRBJ1-1, is SAVISQKPSRDICQRGTSLTIQCQVDSQVTMMFWYRQQPGQSLTLIATANQGSEATYESGFVIDKFPISRPNLTFSTLTVSNMSPEDSSIYLCSASGGLGDTEAFFGQGTRLTVV.